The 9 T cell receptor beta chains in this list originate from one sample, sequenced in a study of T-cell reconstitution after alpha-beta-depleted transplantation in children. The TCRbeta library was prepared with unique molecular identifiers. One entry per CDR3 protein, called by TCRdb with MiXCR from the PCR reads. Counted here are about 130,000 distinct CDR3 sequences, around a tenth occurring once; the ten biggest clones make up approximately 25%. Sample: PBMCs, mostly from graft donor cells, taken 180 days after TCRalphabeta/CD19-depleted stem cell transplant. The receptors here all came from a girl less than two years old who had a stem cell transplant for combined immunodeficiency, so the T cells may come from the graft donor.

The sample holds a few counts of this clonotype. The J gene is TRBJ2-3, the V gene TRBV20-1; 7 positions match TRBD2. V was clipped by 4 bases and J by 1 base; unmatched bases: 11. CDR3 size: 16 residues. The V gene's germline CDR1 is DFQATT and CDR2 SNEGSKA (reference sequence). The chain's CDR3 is CSAISPGLAGTDTQYF. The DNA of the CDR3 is TGCAGTGCTATATCACCCGGGCTAGCGGGCACAGATACGCAGTATTTT.

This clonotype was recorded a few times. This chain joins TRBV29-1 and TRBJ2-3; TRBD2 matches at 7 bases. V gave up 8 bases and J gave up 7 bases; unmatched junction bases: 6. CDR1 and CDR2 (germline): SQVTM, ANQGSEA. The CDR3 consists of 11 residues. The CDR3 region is CSFGLGHTQYF. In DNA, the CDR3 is TGCAGCTTTGGACTAGGCCATACGCAGTATTTT.

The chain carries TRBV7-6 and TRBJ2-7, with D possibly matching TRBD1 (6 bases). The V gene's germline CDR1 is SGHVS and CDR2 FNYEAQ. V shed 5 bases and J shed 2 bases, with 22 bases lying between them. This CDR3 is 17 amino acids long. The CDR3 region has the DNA TGTGCCAGCAGCCCCGGGACACCCATGGAGGAGACCTACGAGCAGTACTTC. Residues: CASSPGTPMEETYEQYF.

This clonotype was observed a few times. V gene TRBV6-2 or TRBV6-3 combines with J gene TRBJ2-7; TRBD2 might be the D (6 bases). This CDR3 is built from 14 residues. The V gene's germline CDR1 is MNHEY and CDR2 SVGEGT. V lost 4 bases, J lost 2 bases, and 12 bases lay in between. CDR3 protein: CASSWGLAPYEQYF. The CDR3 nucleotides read TGTGCCAGCAGTTGGGGACTGGCCCCCTACGAGCAGTACTTC.

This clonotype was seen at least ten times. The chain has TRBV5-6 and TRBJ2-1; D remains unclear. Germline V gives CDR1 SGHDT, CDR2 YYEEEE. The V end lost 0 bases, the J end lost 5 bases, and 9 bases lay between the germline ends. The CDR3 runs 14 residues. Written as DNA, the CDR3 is TGTGCCAGCAGCTTGGAATTTTCAAACAATGAGCAGTTCTTC. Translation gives CASSLEFSNNEQFF.

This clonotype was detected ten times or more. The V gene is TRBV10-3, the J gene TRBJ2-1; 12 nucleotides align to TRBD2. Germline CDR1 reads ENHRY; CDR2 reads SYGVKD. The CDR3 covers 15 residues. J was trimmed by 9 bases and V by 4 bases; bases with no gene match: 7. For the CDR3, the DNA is TGTGCCATCAGTGGACTAGCGGGAGTCTCGGGTGAGCAGTTCTTC. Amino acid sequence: CAISGLAGVSGEQFF.

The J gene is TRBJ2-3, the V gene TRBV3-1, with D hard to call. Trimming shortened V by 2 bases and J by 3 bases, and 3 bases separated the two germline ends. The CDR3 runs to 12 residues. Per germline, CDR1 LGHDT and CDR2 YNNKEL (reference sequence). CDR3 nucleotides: TGTGCCAGCAGCCAAATAACAGATACGCAGTATTTT. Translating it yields CASSQITDTQYF.

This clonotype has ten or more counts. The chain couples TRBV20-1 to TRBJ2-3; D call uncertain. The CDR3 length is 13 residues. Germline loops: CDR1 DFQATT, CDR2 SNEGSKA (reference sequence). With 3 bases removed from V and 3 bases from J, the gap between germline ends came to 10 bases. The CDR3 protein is CSASRQETDTQYF. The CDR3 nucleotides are TGCAGTGCTAGTCGGCAGGAGACAGATACGCAGTATTTT.

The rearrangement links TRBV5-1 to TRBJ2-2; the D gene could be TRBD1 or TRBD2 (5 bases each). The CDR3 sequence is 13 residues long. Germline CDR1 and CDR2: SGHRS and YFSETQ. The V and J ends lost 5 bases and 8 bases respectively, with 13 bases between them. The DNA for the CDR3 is TGCGCCAGCAGTCAGTCCGGGACGGGGGAGCTGTTTTTT. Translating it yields CASSQSGTGELFF.